What follows describes a single T cell receptor beta chain. Antigen specificity is unknown. TCRdb redid the calling of the reads with MiXCR, one entry per CDR3 protein. Among about 340,000 distinct CDR3 sequences listed, 25% to 30% were seen once. The CDR3 consists of 15 residues. CDR1 SGHTA and CDR2 FQGTGA come from the germline V gene. Trimming removed 1 base at V and 5 bases at J, with 14 bases between. This sample is part of a study of T cell repertoires in cytomegalovirus infection. The specimen was cultured PBMCs, collected from culture after CMV antigen stimulation. This sequence originates from a human donor in good health (CMV status not recorded). Some clones in this sample may be carry-over from other donors' samples. The chain employs TRBV7-3 and TRBJ2-5; the D is unclear. CDR3 sequence: CASSLRSHHGETQYF. The CDR3 DNA sequence: TGTGCCAGCAGCTTAAGGAGTCACCACGGGGAGACCCAGTACTTC.